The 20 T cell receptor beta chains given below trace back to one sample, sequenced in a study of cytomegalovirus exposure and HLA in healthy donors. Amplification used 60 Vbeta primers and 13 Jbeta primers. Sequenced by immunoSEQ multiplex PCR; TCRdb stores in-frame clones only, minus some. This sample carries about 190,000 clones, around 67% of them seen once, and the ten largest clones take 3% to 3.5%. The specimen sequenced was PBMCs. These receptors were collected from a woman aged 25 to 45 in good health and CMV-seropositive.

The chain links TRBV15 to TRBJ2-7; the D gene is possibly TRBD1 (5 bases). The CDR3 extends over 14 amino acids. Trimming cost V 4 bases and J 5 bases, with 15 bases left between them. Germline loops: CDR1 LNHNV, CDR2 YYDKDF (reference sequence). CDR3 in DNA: TGTGCCACCAGCAAGGACGGCCTCAGGGACGAGCAGTACTTC. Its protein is CATSKDGLRDEQYF.

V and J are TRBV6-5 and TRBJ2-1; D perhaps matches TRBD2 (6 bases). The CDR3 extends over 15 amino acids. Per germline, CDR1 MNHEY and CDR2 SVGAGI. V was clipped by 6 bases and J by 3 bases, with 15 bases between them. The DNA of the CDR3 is TGTGCCAGCAGGTACGCGGAGGGGTTCTACAATGAGCAGTTCTTC. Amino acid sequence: CASRYAEGFYNEQFF.

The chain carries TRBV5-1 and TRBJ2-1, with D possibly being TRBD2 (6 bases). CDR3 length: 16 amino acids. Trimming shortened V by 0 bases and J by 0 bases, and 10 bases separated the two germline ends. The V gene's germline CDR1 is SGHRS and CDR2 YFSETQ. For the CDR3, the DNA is TGCGCCAGCAGCTTGGGTGTCGGGAGCTCCTACAATGAGCAGTTCTTC. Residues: CASSLGVGSSYNEQFF.

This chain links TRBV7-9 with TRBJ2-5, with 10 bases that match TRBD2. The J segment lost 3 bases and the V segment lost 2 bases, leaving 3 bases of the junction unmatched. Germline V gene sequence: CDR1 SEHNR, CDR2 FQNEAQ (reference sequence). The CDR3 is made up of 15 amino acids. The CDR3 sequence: CASSLLLAGEETQYF. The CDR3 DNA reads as TGTGCCAGCAGCTTACTGCTAGCGGGAGAAGAGACCCAGTACTTC.

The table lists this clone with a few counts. The CDR3 region is CASSPNRGPETQYF. The DNA for the CDR3 is TGTGCCAGCTCACCAAACAGGGGGCCGGAGACCCAGTACTTC. The gene calls are TRBV18 and TRBJ2-5; 9 bases map to TRBD1. The V gene end was trimmed by 2 bases and the J gene end by 5 bases; junction bases not matched to a gene: 3. The CDR3 is made up of 14 amino acids. The germline V gene encodes CDR1 KGHSH and CDR2 LQKENI.

The CDR3 is CASSPSGINNEQFF. The CDR3 coding sequence is TGTGCCAGCAGCCCTAGCGGGATAAACAATGAGCAGTTCTTC. The rearrangement joins TRBV2 to TRBJ2-1; 9 bases match TRBD2. Trimming at V came to 6 bases and at J to 5 bases, leaving 5 bases not matched to a gene. Germline V gene lookup returns CDR1 SNHLY and CDR2 FYNNEI. This CDR3 comprises 14 residues.

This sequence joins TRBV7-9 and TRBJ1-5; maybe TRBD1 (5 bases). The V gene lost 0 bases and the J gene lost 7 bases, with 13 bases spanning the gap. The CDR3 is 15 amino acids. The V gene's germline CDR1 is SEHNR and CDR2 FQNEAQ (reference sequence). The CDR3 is CASSLAGGGGQPQHF. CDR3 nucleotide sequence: TGTGCCAGCAGCTTAGCGGGGGGAGGAGGGCAGCCCCAGCATTTT.

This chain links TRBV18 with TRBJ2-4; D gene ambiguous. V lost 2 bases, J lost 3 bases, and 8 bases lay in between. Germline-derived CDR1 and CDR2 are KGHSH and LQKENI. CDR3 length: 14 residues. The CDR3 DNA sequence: TGTGCCAGCTCACCAAATCCGGTCAAAAACATTCAGTACTTC. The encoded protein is CASSPNPVKNIQYF.

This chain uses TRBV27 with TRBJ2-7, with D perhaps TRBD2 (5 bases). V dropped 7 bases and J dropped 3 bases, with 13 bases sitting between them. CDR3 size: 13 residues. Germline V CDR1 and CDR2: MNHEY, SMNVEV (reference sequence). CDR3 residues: CASTSTGYYEQYF. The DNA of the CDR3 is TGTGCCAGCACCTCCACGGGGTACTACGAGCAGTACTTC.

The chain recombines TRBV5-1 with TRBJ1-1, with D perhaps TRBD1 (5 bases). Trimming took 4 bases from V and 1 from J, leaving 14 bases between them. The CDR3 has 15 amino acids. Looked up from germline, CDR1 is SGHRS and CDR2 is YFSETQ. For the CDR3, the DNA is TGCGCCAGCAGCCTGGACGGACACACGAACACTGAAGCTTTCTTT. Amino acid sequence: CASSLDGHTNTEAFF.

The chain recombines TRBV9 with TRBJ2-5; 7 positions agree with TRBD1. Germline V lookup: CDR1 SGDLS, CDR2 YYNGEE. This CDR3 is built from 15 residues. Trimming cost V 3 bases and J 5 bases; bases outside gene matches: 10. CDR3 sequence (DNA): TGTGCCAGCAGCGCCTTCCCGACAGGGCTCGAGACCCAGTACTTC. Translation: CASSAFPTGLETQYF.

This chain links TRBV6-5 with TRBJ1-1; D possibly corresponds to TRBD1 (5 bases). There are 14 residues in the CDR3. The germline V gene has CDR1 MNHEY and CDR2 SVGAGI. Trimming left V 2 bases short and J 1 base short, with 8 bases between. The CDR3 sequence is CASSYPGGNTEAFF. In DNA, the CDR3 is TGTGCCAGCAGTTACCCGGGGGGGAACACTGAAGCTTTCTTT.

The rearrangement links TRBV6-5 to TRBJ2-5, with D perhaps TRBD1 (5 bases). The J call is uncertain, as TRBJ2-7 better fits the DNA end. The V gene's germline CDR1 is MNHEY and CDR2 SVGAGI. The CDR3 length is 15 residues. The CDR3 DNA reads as TGTGCCAGCAGTTACCCTACAGGTAGCTCCTACGAGCAGTACTTC. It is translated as CASSYPTGSSYEQYF.

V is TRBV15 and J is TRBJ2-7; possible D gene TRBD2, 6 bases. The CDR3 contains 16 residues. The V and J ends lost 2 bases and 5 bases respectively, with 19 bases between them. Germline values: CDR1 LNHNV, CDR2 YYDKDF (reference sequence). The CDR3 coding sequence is TGTGCCACCAGCAGAACTCGCGGAGGGCGGAGGGACGAGCAGTACTTC. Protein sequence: CATSRTRGGRRDEQYF.

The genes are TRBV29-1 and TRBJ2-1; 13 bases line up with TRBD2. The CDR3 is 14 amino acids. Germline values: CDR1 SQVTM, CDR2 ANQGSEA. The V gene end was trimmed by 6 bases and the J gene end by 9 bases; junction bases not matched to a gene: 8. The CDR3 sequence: CSVGTSGNRCEQFF. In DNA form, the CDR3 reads TGCAGCGTCGGGACTAGCGGGAATAGATGTGAGCAGTTCTTC.

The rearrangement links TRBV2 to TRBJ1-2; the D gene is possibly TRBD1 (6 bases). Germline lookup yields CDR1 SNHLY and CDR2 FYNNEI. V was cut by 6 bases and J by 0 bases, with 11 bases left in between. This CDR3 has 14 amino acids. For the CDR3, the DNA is TGTGCCAGCAGCGAACAGGGAACTAACTATGGCTACACCTTC. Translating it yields CASSEQGTNYGYTF.

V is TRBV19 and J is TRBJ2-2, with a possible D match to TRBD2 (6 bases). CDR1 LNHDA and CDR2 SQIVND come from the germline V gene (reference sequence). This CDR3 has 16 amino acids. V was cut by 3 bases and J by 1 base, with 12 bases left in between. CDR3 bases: TGTGCCAGTAGTATCCGGGAGACCAAGAACACCGGGGAGCTGTTTTTT. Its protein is CASSIRETKNTGELFF.

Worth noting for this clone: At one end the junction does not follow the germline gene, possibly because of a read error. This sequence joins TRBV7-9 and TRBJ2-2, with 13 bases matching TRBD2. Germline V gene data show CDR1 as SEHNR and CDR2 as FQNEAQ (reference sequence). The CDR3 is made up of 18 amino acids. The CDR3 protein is CSSSPTSGRAGFSGELFF. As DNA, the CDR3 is TGTTCCAGCAGCCCTACTAGCGGGAGGGCCGGATTTAGCGGGGAGCTGTTTTTT.

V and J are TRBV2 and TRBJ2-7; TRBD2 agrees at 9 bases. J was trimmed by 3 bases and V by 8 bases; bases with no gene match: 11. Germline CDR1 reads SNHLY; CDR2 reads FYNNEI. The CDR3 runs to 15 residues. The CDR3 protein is CASRKASGALYEQYF. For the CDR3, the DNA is TGTGCCAGCCGAAAGGCTAGCGGGGCGCTCTACGAGCAGTACTTC.

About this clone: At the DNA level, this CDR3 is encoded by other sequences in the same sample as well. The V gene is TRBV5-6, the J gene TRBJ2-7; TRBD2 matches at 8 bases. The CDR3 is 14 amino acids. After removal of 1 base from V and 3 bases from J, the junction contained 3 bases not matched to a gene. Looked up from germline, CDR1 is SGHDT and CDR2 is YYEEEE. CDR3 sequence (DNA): TGTGCCAGCAGCTTGCGGGAGGGTCGCTACGAGCAGTACTTC. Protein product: CASSLREGRYEQYF.